Described below is a single T cell receptor (beta chain) sequence and its context. Its cognate antigen is unknown. This entry belongs to a study of T cell responses to AZD1222 COVID-19 vaccine. Study information: Analyses pooled second doses at about 4 or about 12 weeks. Broader study findings: Baseline testing showed seropositivity in only six AZD1222 recipients. The study sampled repertoires only after the peak T cell response.

This table comes from immunoSEQ multiplex PCR, and its TCRdb copy is limited to in-frame clones, with some not included. The data hold roughly 170,000 clones, with roughly 87% observed a single time. CDR1 and CDR2 from the germline V gene are KGHSH and LQKENI. V lost 3 bases to trimming and J lost 10 bases, with 9 bases between them. CDR3 size: 11 residues. The clonotype comes from an adult in good health. Specimen: peripheral blood, collected on day 0 of AZD1222 vaccination. The rearrangement links TRBV18 to TRBJ1-1; D is possibly TRBD1 (5 bases). The CDR3 sequence: CASSPQGVAFF. As DNA, the CDR3 is TGTGCCAGCTCACCTCAGGGTGTAGCTTTCTTT.